This T cell receptor (beta chain) was sequenced in a study of blood T cell repertoires in COVID-19. The V gene's germline CDR1 is SGHVS and CDR2 FQNEAQ. CDR3 size: 15 residues. V lost 5 bases and J lost 2, with 15 bases in between. The table came from immunoSEQ multiplex PCR; TCRdb's copy has only in-frame clones and leaves some out. The sample has just over 30,000 clones; roughly 90% are singletons. This receptor was identified in a woman in her thirties or forties with active or convalescent COVID-19. Material: peripheral blood. The chain employs TRBV7-8 and TRBJ1-2; a weak D match, TRBD1 (5 bases). The CDR3 sequence: CASSPAPAGNYGYTF. CDR3 in DNA: TGTGCCAGCAGCCCCGCCCCCGCAGGGAACTATGGCTACACCTTC.